The next 7 T cell receptor beta chains were all read from a single sample in a study of shared clonotypes between healthy human individuals. The protocol was immunoSEQ multiplex PCR, while the TCRdb copy is restricted to in-frame clones and leaves out a portion. The top ten clones hold about 0.4% of a sample with over 1.5 million clones, 98% of them seen once. Sequenced input: naive CD4+ T cells sorted from blood. Documented subset: CD45RA+ positively selected. Receptors were obtained from a man younger than 45 in good health.

This chain uses TRBV5-4 with TRBJ2-2; no reliable D call. The germline V gene has CDR1 SGHNT and CDR2 YYREEE (reference sequence). The V end was cut by 2 bases, the J end by 7 bases, with 6 bases between. The CDR3 totals 12 residues. The CDR3 here is CASSFRNGELFF. CDR3 nucleotides: TGTGCCAGCAGCTTTCGGAACGGGGAGCTGTTTTTT. The whole variable domain, remainder taken from reference TRBV5-4 and TRBJ2-2, is ETGVTQSPTHLIKTRGQQVTLRCSSQSGHNTVSWYQQALGQGPQFIFQYYREEENGRGNFPPRFSGLQFPNYSSELNVNALELDDSALYLCASSFRNGELFFGEGSRLTVL.

The chain is built from TRBV29-1 and TRBJ2-2; D unclear. This CDR3 contains 14 residues. The V gene lost 6 bases and the J gene lost 0 bases, with 11 bases spanning the gap. Germline-derived CDR1 and CDR2 are SQVTM and ANQGSEA. CDR3 protein: CSVRVTANTGELFF. CDR3 sequence (DNA): TGCAGCGTCCGGGTGACCGCGAACACCGGGGAGCTGTTTTTT.

The V gene is TRBV29-1, the J gene TRBJ2-1; 9 bases align to TRBD2. The V and J ends lost 4 bases and 9 bases, in that order; junction bases with no gene match: 7. The CDR3 sequence is 13 residues long. CDR1 is SQVTM and CDR2 is ANQGSEA in the germline V gene. The CDR3 here is CSVALAGWSEQFF. The CDR3 DNA follows: TGCAGCGTTGCACTAGCGGGTTGGTCTGAGCAGTTCTTC.

The chain combines TRBV9 with TRBJ2-7, with 8 nucleotides matching TRBD2. The V gene end was trimmed by 2 bases and the J gene end by 2 bases; junction bases not matched to a gene: 9. The germline V gene encodes CDR1 SGDLS and CDR2 YYNGEE. The CDR3 runs to 16 residues. The DNA for the CDR3 is TGTGCCAGCAGCGTCGCGGGGGGCGGGAGTACCTACGAGCAGTACTTC. Its protein product is CASSVAGGGSTYEQYF. The full variable domain, in which reference TRBV9 and TRBJ2-7 provide the parts outside the CDR3, is DSGVTQTPKHLITATGQRVTLRCSPRSGDLSVYWYQQSLDQGLQFLIQYYNGEERAKGNILERFSAQQFPDLHSELNLSSLELGDSALYFCASSVAGGGSTYEQYFGPGTRLTVT.

The rearrangement joins TRBV6-5 to TRBJ1-2, with 9 bases fitting TRBD1. This CDR3 spans 13 amino acids. Germline V gene sequence: CDR1 MNHEY, CDR2 SVGAGI. The V gene end was trimmed by 10 bases and the J gene end by 3 bases; junction bases not matched to a gene: 6. CDR3 residues: CATSRQGDYGYTF. DNA for the CDR3: TGTGCCACCAGCCGACAGGGGGACTATGGCTACACCTTC.

The chain has TRBV21-1 and TRBJ2-3. TRBV21-1 is a listed pseudogene. The CDR3 has 16 amino acids. The CDR3, as DNA: TGTGCCAGCAGCAAACGTTTGGGGGTTGGTAAGGATACGCAGTATTTT. It specifies CASSKRLGVGKDTQYF.

This clone was counted a single time. The chain is built from TRBV10-3 and TRBJ1-2, with a weak D call TRBD1 (6 bases). Germline-derived CDR1 and CDR2 are ENHRY and SYGVKD. The CDR3 length is 11 residues. Trimming cost V 6 bases and J 4 bases, with 6 bases left between them. DNA of the CDR3: TGTGCCATCAGGGGGGCCTATGGCTACACCTTC. Translated, it gives CAIRGAYGYTF.